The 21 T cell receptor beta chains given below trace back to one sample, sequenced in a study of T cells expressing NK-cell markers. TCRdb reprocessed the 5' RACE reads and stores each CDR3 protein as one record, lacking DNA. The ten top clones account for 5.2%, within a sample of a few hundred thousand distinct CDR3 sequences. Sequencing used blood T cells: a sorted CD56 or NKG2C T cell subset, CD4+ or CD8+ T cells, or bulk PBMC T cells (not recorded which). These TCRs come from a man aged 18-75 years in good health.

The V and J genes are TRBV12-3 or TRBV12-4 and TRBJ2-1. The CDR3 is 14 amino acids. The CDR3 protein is CASSLGGGVLEQFF.

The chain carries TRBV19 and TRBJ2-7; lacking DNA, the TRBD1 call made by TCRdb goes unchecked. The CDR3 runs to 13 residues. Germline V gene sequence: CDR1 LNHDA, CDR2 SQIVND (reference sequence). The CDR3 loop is CASSSQIRGEQYF.

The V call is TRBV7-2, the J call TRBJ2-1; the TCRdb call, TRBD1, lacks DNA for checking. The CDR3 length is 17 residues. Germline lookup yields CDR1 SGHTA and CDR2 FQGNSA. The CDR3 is CASRPPGGSGGWNEQFF.

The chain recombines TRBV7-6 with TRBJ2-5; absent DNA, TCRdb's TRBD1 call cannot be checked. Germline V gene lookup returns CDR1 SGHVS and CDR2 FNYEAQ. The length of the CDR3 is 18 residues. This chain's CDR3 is CASSSIVIGTGVEGTQYF.

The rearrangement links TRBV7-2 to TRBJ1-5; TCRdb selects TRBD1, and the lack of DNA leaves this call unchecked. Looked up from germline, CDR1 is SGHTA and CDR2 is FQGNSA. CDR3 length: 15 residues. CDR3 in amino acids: CASSLILGGNQPQHF.

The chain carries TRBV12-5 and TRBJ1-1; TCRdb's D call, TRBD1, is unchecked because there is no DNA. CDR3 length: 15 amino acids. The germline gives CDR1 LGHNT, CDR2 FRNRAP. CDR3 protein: CASGTGTGVNTEAFF.

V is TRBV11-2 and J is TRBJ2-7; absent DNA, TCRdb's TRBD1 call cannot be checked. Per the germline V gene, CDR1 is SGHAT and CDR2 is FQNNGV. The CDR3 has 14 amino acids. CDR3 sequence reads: CASRNTGGRYEQYF.

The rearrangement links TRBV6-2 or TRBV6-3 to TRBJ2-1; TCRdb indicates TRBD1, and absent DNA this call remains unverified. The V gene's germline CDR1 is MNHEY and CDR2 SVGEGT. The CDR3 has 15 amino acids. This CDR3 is CASSSTGGIYNEQFF.

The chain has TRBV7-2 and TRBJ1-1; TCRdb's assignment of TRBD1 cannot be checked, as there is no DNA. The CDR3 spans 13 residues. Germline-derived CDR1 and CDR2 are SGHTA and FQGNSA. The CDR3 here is CASSLEGTKKAFF.

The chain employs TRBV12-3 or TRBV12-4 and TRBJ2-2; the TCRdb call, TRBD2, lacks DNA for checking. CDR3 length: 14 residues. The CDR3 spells CASRPTTRTGELFF.

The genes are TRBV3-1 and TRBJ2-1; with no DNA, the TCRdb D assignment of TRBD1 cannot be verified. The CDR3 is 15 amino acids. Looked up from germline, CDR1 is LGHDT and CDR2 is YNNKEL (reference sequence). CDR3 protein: CASSPGRYSYNEQFF.

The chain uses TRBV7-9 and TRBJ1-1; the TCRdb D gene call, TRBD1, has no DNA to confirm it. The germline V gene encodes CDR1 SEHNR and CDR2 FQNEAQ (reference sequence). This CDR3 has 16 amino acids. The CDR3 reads CASSLIPQNMNTEAFF.

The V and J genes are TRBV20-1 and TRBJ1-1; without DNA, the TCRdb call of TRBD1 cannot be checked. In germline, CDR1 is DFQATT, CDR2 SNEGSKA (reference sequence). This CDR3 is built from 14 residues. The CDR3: CSASGPGVGTEAFF.

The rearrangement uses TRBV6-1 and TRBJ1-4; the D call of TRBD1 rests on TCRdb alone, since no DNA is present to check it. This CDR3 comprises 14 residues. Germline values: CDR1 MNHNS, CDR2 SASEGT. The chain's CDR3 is CASSVGPRDEKLFF.

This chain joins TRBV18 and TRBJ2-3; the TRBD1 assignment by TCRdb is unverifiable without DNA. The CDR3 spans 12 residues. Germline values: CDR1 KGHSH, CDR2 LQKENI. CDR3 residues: CASSPTQGTQYF.

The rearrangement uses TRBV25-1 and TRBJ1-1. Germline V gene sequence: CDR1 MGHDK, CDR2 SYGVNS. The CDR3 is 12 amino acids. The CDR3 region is CASSDLGSSAFF.

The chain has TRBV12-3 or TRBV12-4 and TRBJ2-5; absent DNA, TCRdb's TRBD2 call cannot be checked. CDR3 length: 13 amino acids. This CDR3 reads CASRALLGETQYF.

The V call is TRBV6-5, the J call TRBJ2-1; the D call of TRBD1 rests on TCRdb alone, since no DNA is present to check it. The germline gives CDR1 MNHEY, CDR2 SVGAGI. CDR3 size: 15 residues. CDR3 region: CASSYRTGIVGEQFF.

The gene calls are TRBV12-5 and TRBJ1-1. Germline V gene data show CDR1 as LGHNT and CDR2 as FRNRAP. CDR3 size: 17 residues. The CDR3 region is CASGLVLGGQKNTEAFF.

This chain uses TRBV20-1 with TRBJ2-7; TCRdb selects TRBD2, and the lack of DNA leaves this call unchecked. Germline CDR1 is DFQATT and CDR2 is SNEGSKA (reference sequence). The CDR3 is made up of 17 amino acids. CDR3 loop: CSARRTSGGLVSLEQYF.

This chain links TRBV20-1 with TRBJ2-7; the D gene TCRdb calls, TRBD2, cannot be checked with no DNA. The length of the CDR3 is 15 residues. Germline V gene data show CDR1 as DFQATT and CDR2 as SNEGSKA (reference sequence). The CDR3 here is CSANPAGTSGYEQYF.